This is a list of T cell receptor beta chains from one sample in a study of T cell responses to AZD1222 COVID-19 vaccine. Repertoires were generated with immunoSEQ multiplex PCR, while TCRdb's copy carries only in-frame clones and drops some. Here the sample spans approximately 150,000 clones, 80% to 90% being singletons. Specimen: peripheral blood, collected on day 0 of AZD1222 vaccination. The receptor set was obtained from an adult in good health. Each CDR3 is given with its conserved first and last residue. Fields, in order: clone size, D gene, CDR3 length, V gene, J gene, CDR3 DNA, CDR3 protein. The D gene is left open where the match is weak. Clone size appears in some rows only: once, few, many, or a class for an expanded clone.

NA	NA	15	TRBV19	TRBJ2-1	TGTGCCAGTAGTATTAGGGTAAACTCCTACAATGAGCAGTTCTTC	CASSIRVNSYNEQFF
NA	TRBD1	19	TRBV9	TRBJ2-7	TGTGCCAGCACCTTTCCCCCGGTGAGACAGGGGATTGGGTCCTACGAGCAGTACTTC	CASTFPPVRQGIGSYEQYF
NA	TRBD2	15	TRBV9	TRBJ2-5	TGTGCCAGCAGCTTAGCGGGGGCCCTCAAAGAGACCCAGTACTTC	CASSLAGALKETQYF
few	NA	14	TRBV15	TRBJ1-6	TGTGCTGCCTCAGGGTCACGGGAGAATTCACCCCTCCACTTT	CAASGSRENSPLHF
NA	NA	14	TRBV5-6	TRBJ1-6	TGTGCCAGCAGCTTGCCCCTTTATAATTCACCCCTCCACTTT	CASSLPLYNSPLHF
NA	NA	14	TRBV2	TRBJ2-6	TGTGCCAGCACTATGGGGATTGGGGCCAACGTCCTGACTTTC	CASTMGIGANVLTF
NA	NA	15	TRBV7-2	TRBJ1-2	TGTGCCAGCAGCCCCATTAATGTCGGCGCCTATGGCTACACCTTC	CASSPINVGAYGYTF
NA	NA	14	TRBV18	TRBJ2-5	TGTGCCAGCTCACCATCAACAATCCAAGAGACCCAGTACTTC	CASSPSTIQETQYF
NA	NA	14	TRBV18	TRBJ1-1	TGTGCCAGCTCACCACAGACAGGTAACACTGAAGCTTTCTTT	CASSPQTGNTEAFF
NA	NA	12	TRBV18	TRBJ1-1	TGTGCCAGCTCACTACAGAAGACTGAAGCTTTCTTT	CASSLQKTEAFF
NA	TRBD1	13	TRBV27	TRBJ2-7	TGTGCCAGCAGTTTATCCAGGGACAGCGAGCAGTACTTC	CASSLSRDSEQYF
NA	TRBD2	14	TRBV9	TRBJ2-7	TGTGCCAGCAGCGTAGAGGTGCGGGGGTACGAGCAGTACTTC	CASSVEVRGYEQYF
NA	TRBD1	15	TRBV9	TRBJ1-2	TGTGCCAGCAGCGTAGCTAAAGGGGGCAACTATGGCTACACCTTC	CASSVAKGGNYGYTF
NA	TRBD1	16	TRBV7-3	TRBJ2-1	TGTGCCAGCAGCCGGGTCGGACAGGGGGGTGACAATGAGCAGTTCTTC	CASSRVGQGGDNEQFF
NA	NA	16	TRBV30	TRBJ1-3	TGTGCCTGGGGGAGTGCCACAGGGCCATCTGGAAACACCATATATTTT	CAWGSATGPSGNTIYF
NA	NA	15	TRBV4-1	TRBJ1-2	TGCGCCAGCAGCCAATCCAGGGCACTTAACTATGGCTACACCTTC	CASSQSRALNYGYTF
NA	NA	11	TRBV19	TRBJ1-1	TGTGCCAGTAGTGTTACAAGAGCCGCTTTCTTT	CASSVTRAAFF
NA	TRBD2	16	TRBV5-5	TRBJ2-3	TGTGCCAGCAGCCCCCGACTAGCGGTAGGCACAGATACGCAGTATTTT	CASSPRLAVGTDTQYF
NA	TRBD2	16	TRBV7-3	TRBJ2-1	TGTGCCAGCAGCTTAGTTCCGGGACTAGCGGGGAATGAGCAGTTCTTC	CASSLVPGLAGNEQFF
NA	TRBD1	15	TRBV7-2	TRBJ1-2	TGTGCCAGCAGCTTCGGACGGACAGGACTATATGGCTACACCTTC	CASSFGRTGLYGYTF
NA	NA	17	TRBV11-2	TRBJ2-1	TGTGCCAGCAGCTTAGATCCTGAGTGGGGTCTCTACAATGAGCAGTTCTTC	CASSLDPEWGLYNEQFF
NA	NA	16	TRBV4-2	TRBJ1-2	TGTGCCAGCAGCCCTTTTCAACATGGGGATGAATATGGCTACACCTTC	CASSPFQHGDEYGYTF
NA	NA	15	TRBV7-6	TRBJ2-1	TGTGCCAGCAGCCCGGGGCAGTGGTCCTACAATGAGCAGTTCTTC	CASSPGQWSYNEQFF
once	TRBD2	16	TRBV7-8	TRBJ2-5	TGTGCCAGCAGCTCCAGACTAGCGGGGCACCAAGAGACCCAGTACTTC	CASSSRLAGHQETQYF
NA	NA	17	TRBV2	TRBJ2-4	TGTGCCAGCAGTGAAGCGGGGCTGTTTCTAGCCAAAAACATTCAGTACTTC	CASSEAGLFLAKNIQYF
NA	TRBD1	16	TRBV28	TRBJ1-5	TGTGCCAGCAGTTCGACAGGGCTTTATAGCAATCAGCCCCAGCATTTT	CASSSTGLYSNQPQHF
once	NA	15	TRBV5-4	TRBJ2-7	TGTGCCAGCAGCCAGTCCGGGAGCCCACCTTACGAGCAGTACTTC	CASSQSGSPPYEQYF
NA	NA	16	TRBV27	TRBJ1-5	TGTGCCAGCAGCCCGGAGGAACCGATTAGCAATCAGCCCCAGCATTTT	CASSPEEPISNQPQHF
few	NA	13	TRBV13	TRBJ2-2	TGTGCCAGCAGTTACGGGGGCACCGGGGAGCTGTTTTTT	CASSYGGTGELFF
NA	TRBD1	13	TRBV24-1	TRBJ2-1	TGTGCCACCGGGACAGGCCTACGGAATGAGCAGTTCTTC	CATGTGLRNEQFF
NA	TRBD2	16	TRBV9	TRBJ2-3	TGTGCCAGCAGCGTAGGAACGGGGGGGAACACAGATACGCAGTATTTT	CASSVGTGGNTDTQYF
NA	NA	14	TRBV2	TRBJ2-2	TGTGCCACCAGGGGGGTCCTTAACACCGGGGAGCTGTTTTTT	CATRGVLNTGELFF
NA	NA	15	TRBV21-1	TRBJ2-1	TGTGCCAGCAGCAAGAAGGGACTGATATACAATGAGCAGTTCTTC	CASSKKGLIYNEQFF
once	TRBD1	14	TRBV7-2	TRBJ1-2	TGTGCCAGCAGCTTGGACAGGGTAGGATATGGCTACACCTTC	CASSLDRVGYGYTF
NA	NA	15	TRBV7-2	TRBJ1-2	TGTGCCAGCAGCCCCCAGAGGGGGGGGCCATATGGCTACACCTTC	CASSPQRGGPYGYTF
NA	TRBD1	17	TRBV9	TRBJ2-5	TGTGCCAGCAGCGTAGGAGGGACAGCCCGCGTCCAAGAGACCCAGTACTTC	CASSVGGTARVQETQYF
NA	NA	15	TRBV3-1/TRBV3-2	TRBJ2-7	TGTGCCAGCAGCCAAGGAATCACACCTCCTGGCGAGCAGTACTTC	CASSQGITPPGEQYF
NA	TRBD1	13	TRBV29-1	TRBJ1-4	TGCAGCGCTATTGGAGGGGGCGCGGAAAAACTGTTTTTT	CSAIGGGAEKLFF
NA	TRBD2	15	TRBV4-2	TRBJ2-3	TGTGCCAGCAGCCAAGTCCGGGGGGGCCGTGATACGCAGTATTTT	CASSQVRGGRDTQYF
NA	TRBD1	15	TRBV19	TRBJ1-4	TGTGCCAGTAGTATTGGACAGGGGGTTACTGAAAAACTGTTTTTT	CASSIGQGVTEKLFF
NA	TRBD1	15	TRBV5-6	TRBJ1-2	TGTGCCAGCAGCTCCTCGACAGGGCTTTACTATGGCTACACCTTC	CASSSSTGLYYGYTF
NA	NA	14	TRBV7-8	TRBJ1-5	TGTGCCAGCAGCCCTGACAGGACCAATCAGCCCCAGCATTTT	CASSPDRTNQPQHF
once	NA	18	TRBV4-2	TRBJ2-1	TGTGCCAGCAGCCAAGATCTCGTAGGACTCAGCTCCTACAATGAGCAGTTCTTC	CASSQDLVGLSSYNEQFF
NA	TRBD2	15	TRBV2	TRBJ2-3	TGTGCCAGCAGGCGGTCGGGAGGGCCTGGGGGTACGCAGTATTTT	CASRRSGGPGGTQYF
NA	NA	15	TRBV18	TRBJ2-1	TGTGCCAGCTCACCTCAACTGGAAAGAGGGAATGAGCAGTTCTTC	CASSPQLERGNEQFF
NA	TRBD2	15	TRBV5-1	TRBJ2-3	TGCGCCAGCAGCCACGCGGTGGGCCGGGAGGGTACGCAGTATTTT	CASSHAVGREGTQYF
NA	TRBD1	14	TRBV5-1	TRBJ1-2	TGCGCCAGCAGCTTGGTGGGGGACAGGGGAGGCTACACCTTC	CASSLVGDRGGYTF
once	NA	15	TRBV4-1	TRBJ1-2	TGCGCCAGCAGCCAAGATTTAAACAGGGCTGACGGCTACACCTTC	CASSQDLNRADGYTF
few	NA	15	TRBV9	TRBJ2-5	TGTGCCAGCAGCGTAGGGGCGGGGGCGTGGGAGACCCAGTACTTC	CASSVGAGAWETQYF
NA	TRBD2	16	TRBV7-9	TRBJ2-3	TGTGCCAGCAGCGTAACTAGCGGGGGGGCCTCTGATACGCAGTATTTT	CASSVTSGGASDTQYF
NA	NA	20	TRBV14	TRBJ1-1	TGTGCCAGCAGCCGACACGTGCTTAAATTTGGGGGCCCCATGAACACTGAAGCTTTCTTT	CASSRHVLKFGGPMNTEAFF
NA	NA	13	TRBV7-9	TRBJ2-2	TGTGCCAGCAGCTTAGTTCGCACCGGGGAGCTGTTTTTT	CASSLVRTGELFF
NA	NA	14	TRBV28	TRBJ2-5	TGTGCCAGCAGTCCTGGGAGCAGTCAAGAGACCCAGTACTTC	CASSPGSSQETQYF
NA	TRBD1	17	TRBV6-2/TRBV6-3	TRBJ2-1	TGTGCCAGCAGTTACTTACCCGGGGACAGGGCCTACAATGAGCAGTTCTTC	CASSYLPGDRAYNEQFF
NA	TRBD2	17	TRBV3-1/TRBV3-2	TRBJ2-7	TGTGCCAGCAGCCAACCCAGGACTAGCGGGGGGTCCTACGAGCAGTACTTC	CASSQPRTSGGSYEQYF
once	NA	14	TRBV9	TRBJ2-5	TGTGCCAGCAGCGTAGGGACAGCCCAAGAGACCCAGTACTTC	CASSVGTAQETQYF
NA	NA	15	TRBV7-9	TRBJ1-4	TGTGCCAGCAGCTTAGTCGGGGTGGCTAATGAAAAACTGTTTTTT	CASSLVGVANEKLFF
NA	NA	16	TRBV4-3	TRBJ2-7	TGCGCCAGCAGCCAAGGGGTGGGGAGCCTATACTACGAGCAGTACTTC	CASSQGVGSLYYEQYF
NA	NA	15	TRBV14	TRBJ2-7	TGTGCCAGCAGCCAAGAGACTAACCCCACCTACGAGCAGTACTTC	CASSQETNPTYEQYF
NA	TRBD1	14	TRBV29-1	TRBJ2-3	TGCAGCGTCCGGACAGGGGAAGGCACAGATACGCAGTATTTT	CSVRTGEGTDTQYF